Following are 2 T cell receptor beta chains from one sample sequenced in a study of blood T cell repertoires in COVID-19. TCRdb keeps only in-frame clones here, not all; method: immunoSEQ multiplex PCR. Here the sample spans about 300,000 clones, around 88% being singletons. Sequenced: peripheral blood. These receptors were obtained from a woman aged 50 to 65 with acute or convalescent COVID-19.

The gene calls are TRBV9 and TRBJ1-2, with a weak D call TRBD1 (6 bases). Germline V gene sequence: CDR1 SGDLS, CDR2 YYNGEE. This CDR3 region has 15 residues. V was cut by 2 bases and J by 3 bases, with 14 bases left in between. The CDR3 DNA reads TGTGCCAGCAGCGTCTCCCTCAGGGGAGACTATGGCTACACCTTC. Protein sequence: CASSVSLRGDYGYTF.

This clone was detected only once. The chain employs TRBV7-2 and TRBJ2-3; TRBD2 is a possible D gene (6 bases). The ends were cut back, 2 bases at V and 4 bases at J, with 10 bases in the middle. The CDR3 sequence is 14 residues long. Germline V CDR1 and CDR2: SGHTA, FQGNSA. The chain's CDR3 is CASSLILAADTQYF. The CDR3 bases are TGTGCCAGCAGCTTAATTTTAGCGGCAGATACGCAGTATTTT.